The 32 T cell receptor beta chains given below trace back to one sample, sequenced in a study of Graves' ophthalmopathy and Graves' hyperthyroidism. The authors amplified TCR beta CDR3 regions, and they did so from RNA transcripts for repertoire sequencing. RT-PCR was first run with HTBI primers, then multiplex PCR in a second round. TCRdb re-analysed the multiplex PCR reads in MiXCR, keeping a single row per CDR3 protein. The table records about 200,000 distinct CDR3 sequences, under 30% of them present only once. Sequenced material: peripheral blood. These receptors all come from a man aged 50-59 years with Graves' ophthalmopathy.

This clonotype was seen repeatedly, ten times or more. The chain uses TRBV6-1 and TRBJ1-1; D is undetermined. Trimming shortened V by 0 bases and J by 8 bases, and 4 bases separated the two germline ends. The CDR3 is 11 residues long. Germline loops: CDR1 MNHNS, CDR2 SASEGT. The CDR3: CASSEAVEAFF. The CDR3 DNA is TGTGCCAGCAGTGAAGCAGTGGAAGCTTTCTTT.

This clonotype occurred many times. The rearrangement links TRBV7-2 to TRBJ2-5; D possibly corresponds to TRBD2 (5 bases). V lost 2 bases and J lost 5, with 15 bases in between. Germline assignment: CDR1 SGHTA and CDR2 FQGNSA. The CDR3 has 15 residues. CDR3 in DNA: TGTGCCAGCAGCTTATTTCGGGAAAGGCCCGAGACCCAGTACTTC. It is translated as CASSLFRERPETQYF.

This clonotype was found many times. The CDR3 DNA reads as TGTGCCAGCAGCTTCGGGACTTACTACGAGCAGTACTTC. It yields the protein CASSFGTYYEQYF. J is TRBJ2-7 and V is TRBV11-2, with a tentative D call TRBD2 (6 bases). Trimming left V 3 bases short and J 3 bases short, with 9 bases between. The CDR3 totals 13 residues. The germline gives CDR1 SGHAT, CDR2 FQNNGV.

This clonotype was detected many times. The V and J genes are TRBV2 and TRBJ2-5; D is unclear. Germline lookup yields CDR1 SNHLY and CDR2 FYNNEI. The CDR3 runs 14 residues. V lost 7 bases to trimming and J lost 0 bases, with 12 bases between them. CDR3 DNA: TGTGCCAGCAAAGTCCAAGGATACCAAGAGACCCAGTACTTC. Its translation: CASKVQGYQETQYF.

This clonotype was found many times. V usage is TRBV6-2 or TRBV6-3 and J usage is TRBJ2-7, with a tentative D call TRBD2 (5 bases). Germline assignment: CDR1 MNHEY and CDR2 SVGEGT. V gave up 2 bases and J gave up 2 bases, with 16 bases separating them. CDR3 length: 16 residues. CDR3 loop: CASSYTQDFPTYEQYF. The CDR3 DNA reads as TGTGCCAGCAGTTACACCCAGGACTTTCCCACCTACGAGCAGTACTTC.

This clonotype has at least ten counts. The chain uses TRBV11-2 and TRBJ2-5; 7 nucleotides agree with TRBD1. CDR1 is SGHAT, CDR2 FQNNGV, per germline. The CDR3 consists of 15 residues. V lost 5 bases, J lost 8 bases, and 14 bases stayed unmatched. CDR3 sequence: CASSRPTGARGTQYF. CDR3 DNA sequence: TGTGCCAGCAGCCGCCCAACAGGGGCTAGGGGCACCCAGTACTTC.

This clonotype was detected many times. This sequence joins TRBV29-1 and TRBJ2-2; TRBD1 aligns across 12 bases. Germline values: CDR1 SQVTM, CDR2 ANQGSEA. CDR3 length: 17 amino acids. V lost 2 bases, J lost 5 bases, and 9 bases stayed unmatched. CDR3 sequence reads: CSVESGTGGFRTGELFF. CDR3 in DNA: TGCAGCGTTGAATCCGGGACAGGGGGCTTTAGGACCGGGGAGCTGTTTTTT.

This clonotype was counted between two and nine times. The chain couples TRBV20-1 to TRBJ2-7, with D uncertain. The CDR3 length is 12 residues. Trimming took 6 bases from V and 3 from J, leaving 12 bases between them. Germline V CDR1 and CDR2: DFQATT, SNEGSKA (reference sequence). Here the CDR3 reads CSAQLGYYEQYF. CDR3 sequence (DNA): TGCAGTGCCCAATTAGGGTACTACGAGCAGTACTTC.

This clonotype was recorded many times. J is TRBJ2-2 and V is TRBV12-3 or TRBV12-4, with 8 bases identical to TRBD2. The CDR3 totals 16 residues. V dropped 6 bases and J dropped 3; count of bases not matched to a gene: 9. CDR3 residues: CASSLAAGRDTGELFF. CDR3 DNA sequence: TGTGCCAGCAGCCTCGCGGCCGGGAGGGACACCGGGGAGCTGTTTTTT.

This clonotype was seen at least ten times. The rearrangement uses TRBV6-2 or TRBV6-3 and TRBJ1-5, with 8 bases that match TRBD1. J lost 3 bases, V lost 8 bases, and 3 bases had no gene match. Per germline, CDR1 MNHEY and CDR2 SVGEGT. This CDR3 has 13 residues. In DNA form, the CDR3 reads TGTGCCAGCCAGGACAGGGTCAATCAGCCCCAGCATTTT. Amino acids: CASQDRVNQPQHF.

CDR3 in amino acids: CAWSTSDISNYGYTF. CDR3 DNA: TGTGCCTGGAGTACATCGGACATATCTAACTATGGCTACACCTTC. This chain joins TRBV30 and TRBJ1-2; perhaps TRBD1 as D (5 bases). V was cut by 2 bases and J by 0 bases, with 13 bases left in between. CDR1 GTSNPN and CDR2 SVGIG come from the germline V gene (reference sequence). CDR3 length: 15 amino acids.

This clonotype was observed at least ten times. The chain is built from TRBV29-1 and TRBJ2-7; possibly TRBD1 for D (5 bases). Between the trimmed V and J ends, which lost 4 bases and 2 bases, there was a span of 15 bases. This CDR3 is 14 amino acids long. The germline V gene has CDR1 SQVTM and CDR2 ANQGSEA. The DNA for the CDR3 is TGCAGCGTTGTCCCAGACAGCGACCCCTACGAGCAGTACTTC. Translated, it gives CSVVPDSDPYEQYF.

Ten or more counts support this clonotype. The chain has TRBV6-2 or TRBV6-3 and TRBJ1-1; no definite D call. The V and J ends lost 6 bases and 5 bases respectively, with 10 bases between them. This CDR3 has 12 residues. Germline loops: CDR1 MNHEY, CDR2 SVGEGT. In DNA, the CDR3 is TGTGCCAGCAGCCGGGTGGTAACTGAAGCTTTCTTT. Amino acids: CASSRVVTEAFF.

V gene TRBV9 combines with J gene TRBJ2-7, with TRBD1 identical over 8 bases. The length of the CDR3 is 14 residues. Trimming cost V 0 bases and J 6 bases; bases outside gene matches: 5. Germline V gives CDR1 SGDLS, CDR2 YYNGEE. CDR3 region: CASSVEGQGPEQYF. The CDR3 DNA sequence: TGTGCCAGCAGCGTAGAAGGACAGGGCCCCGAGCAGTACTTC.

CDR3 protein: CASSFAGQETQYF. The DNA of the CDR3 is TGTGCCAGCAGCTTCGCGGGGCAAGAGACCCAGTACTTC. V is TRBV7-2 and J is TRBJ2-5; D possibly corresponds to TRBD2 (6 bases). The V and J ends lost 3 bases and 2 bases respectively, with 7 bases between them. This CDR3 has 13 amino acids. The germline gives CDR1 SGHTA, CDR2 FQGNSA. Full variable domain (rest looked up from reference TRBV7-2 and TRBJ2-5): GAGVSQSPSNKVTEKGKDVELRCDPISGHTALYWYRQSLGQGLEFLIYFQGNSAPDKSGLPSDRFSAERTGGSVSTLTIQRTQQEDSAVYLCASSFAGQETQYFGPGTRLLVL.

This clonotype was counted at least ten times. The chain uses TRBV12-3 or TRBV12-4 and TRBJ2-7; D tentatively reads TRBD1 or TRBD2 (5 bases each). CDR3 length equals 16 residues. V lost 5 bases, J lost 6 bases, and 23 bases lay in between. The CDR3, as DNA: TGTGCCAGCAGTCCCCCCGGGGCTCTCGGGGTGCGCGAGCAGTACTTC. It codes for CASSPPGALGVREQYF.

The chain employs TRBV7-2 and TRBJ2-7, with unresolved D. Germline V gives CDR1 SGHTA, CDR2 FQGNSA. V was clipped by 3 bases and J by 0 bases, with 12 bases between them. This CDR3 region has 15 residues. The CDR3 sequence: CASSLSAVSSYEQYF. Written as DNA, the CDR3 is TGTGCCAGCAGCTTGTCCGCAGTGAGCTCCTACGAGCAGTACTTC.

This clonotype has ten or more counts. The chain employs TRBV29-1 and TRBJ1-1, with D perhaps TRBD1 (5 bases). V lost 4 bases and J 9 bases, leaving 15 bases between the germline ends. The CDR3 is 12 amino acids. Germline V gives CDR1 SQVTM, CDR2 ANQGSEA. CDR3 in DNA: TGCAGCGTTGTTCCTTTGGGGGAAAAAGCTTTCTTT. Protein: CSVVPLGEKAFF.

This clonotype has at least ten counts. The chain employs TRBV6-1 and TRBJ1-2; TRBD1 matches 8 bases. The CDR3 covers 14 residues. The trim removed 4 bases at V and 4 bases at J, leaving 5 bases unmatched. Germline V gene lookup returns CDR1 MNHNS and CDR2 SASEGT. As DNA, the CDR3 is TGTGCCAGCAGTGCTTCAGGGGGCGCCTATGGCTACACCTTC. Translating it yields CASSASGGAYGYTF.

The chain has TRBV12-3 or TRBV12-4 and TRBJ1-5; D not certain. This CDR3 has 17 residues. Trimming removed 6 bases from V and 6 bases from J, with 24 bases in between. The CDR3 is CASSPQLLSTVGQPQHF. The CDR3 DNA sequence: TGTGCCAGCAGCCCCCAACTCCTATCTACGGTTGGTCAGCCCCAGCATTTT.

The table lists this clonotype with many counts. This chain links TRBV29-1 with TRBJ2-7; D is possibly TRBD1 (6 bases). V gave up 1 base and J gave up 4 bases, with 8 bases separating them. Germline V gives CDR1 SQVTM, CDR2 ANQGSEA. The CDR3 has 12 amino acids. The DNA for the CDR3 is TGCAGCGTTGAAGGAGGACAGTACGAGCAGTACTTC. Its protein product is CSVEGGQYEQYF.

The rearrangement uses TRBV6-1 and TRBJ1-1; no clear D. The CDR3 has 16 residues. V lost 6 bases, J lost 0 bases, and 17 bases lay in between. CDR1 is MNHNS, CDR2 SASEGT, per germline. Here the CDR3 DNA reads TGTGCCAGCAGCGGGCCTCAGAAGAGGATGAACACTGAAGCTTTCTTT. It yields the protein CASSGPQKRMNTEAFF.

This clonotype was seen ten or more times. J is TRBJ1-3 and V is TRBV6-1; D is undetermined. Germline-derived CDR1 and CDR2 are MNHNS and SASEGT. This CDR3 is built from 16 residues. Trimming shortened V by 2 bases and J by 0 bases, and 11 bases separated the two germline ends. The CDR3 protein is CASSETGQSSGNTIYF. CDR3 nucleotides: TGTGCCAGCAGTGAAACGGGTCAGAGCTCTGGAAACACCATATATTTT.

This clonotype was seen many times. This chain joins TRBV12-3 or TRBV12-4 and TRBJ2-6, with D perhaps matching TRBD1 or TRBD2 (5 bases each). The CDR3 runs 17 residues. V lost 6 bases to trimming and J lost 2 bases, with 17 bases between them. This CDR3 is CASSTVREITGANVLTF. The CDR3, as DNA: TGTGCCAGCAGCACAGTCAGGGAGATCACTGGGGCCAACGTCCTGACTTTC.

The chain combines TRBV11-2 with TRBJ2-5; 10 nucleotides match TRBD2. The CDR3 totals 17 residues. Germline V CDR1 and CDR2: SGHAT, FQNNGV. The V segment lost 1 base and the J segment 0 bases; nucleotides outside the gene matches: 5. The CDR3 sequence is CASSLGYSGGYQETQYF. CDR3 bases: TGTGCCAGCAGCTTAGGGTATAGCGGGGGGTACCAAGAGACCCAGTACTTC.

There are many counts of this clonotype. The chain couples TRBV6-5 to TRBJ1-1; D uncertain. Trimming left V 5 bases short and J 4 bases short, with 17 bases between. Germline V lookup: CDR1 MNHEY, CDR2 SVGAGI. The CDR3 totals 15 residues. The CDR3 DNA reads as TGTGCCAGCAGTCTACCGGGCAGGTCAGTCACTGAAGCTTTCTTT. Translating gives CASSLPGRSVTEAFF.

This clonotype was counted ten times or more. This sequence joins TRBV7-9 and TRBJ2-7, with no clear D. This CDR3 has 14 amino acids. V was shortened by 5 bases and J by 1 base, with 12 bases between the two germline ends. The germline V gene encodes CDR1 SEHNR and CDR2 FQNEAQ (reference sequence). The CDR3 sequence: CASSPPSKSYEQYF. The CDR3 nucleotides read TGTGCCAGCAGCCCACCCAGCAAGTCCTACGAGCAGTACTTC.

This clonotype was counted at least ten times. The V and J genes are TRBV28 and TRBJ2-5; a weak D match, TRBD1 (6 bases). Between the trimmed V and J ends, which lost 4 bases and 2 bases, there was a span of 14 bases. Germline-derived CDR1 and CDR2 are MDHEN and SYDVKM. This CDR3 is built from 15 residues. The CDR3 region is CASSSPGTPQETQYF. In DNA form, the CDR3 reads TGTGCCAGCAGTTCCCCCGGGACACCGCAAGAGACCCAGTACTTC.

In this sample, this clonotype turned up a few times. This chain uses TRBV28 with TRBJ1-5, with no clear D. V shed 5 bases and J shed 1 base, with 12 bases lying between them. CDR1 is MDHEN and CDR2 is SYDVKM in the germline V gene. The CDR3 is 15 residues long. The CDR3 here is CASSTDLRSNQPQHF. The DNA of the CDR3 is TGTGCCAGCAGTACGGACCTGCGGAGCAATCAGCCCCAGCATTTT.

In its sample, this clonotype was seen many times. Here the CDR3 DNA reads TGTGCCAGTTTCGGCGGCCTGGGCGTTTCACCCCTCCACTTT. Its translation: CASFGGLGVSPLHF. V and J are TRBV19 and TRBJ1-6; D is ambiguous. V lost 8 bases, J lost 9 bases, and 17 bases lay in between. This CDR3 is built from 14 residues. Germline V lookup: CDR1 LNHDA, CDR2 SQIVND (reference sequence).

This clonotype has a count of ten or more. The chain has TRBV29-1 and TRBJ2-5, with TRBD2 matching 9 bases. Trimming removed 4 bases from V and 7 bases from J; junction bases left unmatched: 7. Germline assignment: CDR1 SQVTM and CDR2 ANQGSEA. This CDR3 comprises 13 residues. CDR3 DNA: TGCAGCGTTGTCCTTAGCGGGAGCCGGACCCAGTACTTC. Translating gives CSVVLSGSRTQYF. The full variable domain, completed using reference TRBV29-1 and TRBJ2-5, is SAVISQKPSRDICQRGTSLTIQCQVDSQVTMMFWYRQQPGQSLTLIATANQGSEATYESGFVIDKFPISRPNLTFSTLTVSNMSPEDSSIYLCSVVLSGSRTQYFGPGTRLLVL.

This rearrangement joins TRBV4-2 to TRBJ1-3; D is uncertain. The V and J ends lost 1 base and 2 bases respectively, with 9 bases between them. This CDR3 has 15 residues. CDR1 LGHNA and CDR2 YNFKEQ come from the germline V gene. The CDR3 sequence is CASSQGILTGNTIYF. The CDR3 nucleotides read TGTGCCAGCAGCCAAGGGATCCTTACTGGAAACACCATATATTTT.